Below, 15 T cell receptor beta chains from the same sample are listed, as sequenced in a study of beta chain features in type 1 diabetes. Expressed TCRB transcripts were sequenced after all isolated RNA was converted to cDNA. TCRdb keeps only in-frame clones here, not all; method: immunoSEQ multiplex PCR. The sample has some 300,000 clones; 7.5% to 9.5% are singletons. The sequenced sample was central memory CD4+ T cells from blood. All receptors derive from a young woman in good health.

This clone turned up a few times. CDR3 sequence reads: CASSLVPGTYGYTF. CDR3 bases: TGTGCCAGCAGTTTAGTCCCCGGGACCTATGGCTACACCTTC. The V call is TRBV27, the J call TRBJ1-2; the D gene is possibly TRBD1 (5 bases). CDR3 length: 14 residues. The V gene lost 2 bases and the J gene lost 4 bases, with 11 bases spanning the gap. Germline V gene lookup returns CDR1 MNHEY and CDR2 SMNVEV (reference sequence).

The CDR3 spells CASSLSYNEKLFF. DNA for the CDR3: TGTGCCAGCAGTTTGAGCTACAATGAAAAACTGTTTTTT. This chain links TRBV27 with TRBJ1-4; D not certain. The V end lost 3 bases, the J end lost 5 bases, and 7 bases lay between the germline ends. The germline V gene has CDR1 MNHEY and CDR2 SMNVEV (reference sequence). This CDR3 is built from 13 residues.

The sample holds many counts of this clone. At the DNA level, this CDR3 is encoded by other sequences in the same sample as well. The chain combines TRBV2 with TRBJ1-2; TRBD1 aligns across 10 bases. The germline CDR1 and CDR2 sequences are SNHLY and FYNNEI. V gave up 8 bases and J gave up 5 bases; unmatched junction bases: 5. The CDR3 totals 13 residues. CDR3 sequence reads: CASDPGQGYGYTF. DNA of the CDR3: TGTGCCAGCGATCCGGGACAGGGGTATGGCTACACCTTC.

The chain links TRBV4-2 to TRBJ2-3, with D tentatively TRBD2 (5 bases). With 3 bases removed from V and 2 bases from J, the gap between germline ends came to 15 bases. CDR3 length: 16 residues. CDR1 LGHNA and CDR2 YNFKEQ come from the germline V gene. Here the CDR3 reads CASSHSRAPSTDTQYF. CDR3 DNA: TGTGCCAGCAGCCATTCGCGGGCGCCCTCCACAGATACGCAGTATTTT.

The chain is built from TRBV18 and TRBJ1-2; D call uncertain. V was clipped by 3 bases and J by 4 bases, with 15 bases between them. The CDR3 consists of 15 residues. From germline, CDR1 is KGHSH and CDR2 LQKENI. CDR3 in DNA: TGTGCCAGCTCACCCTCCGCAGGCCGTGGCTATGGCTACACCTTC. Its translation: CASSPSAGRGYGYTF.

The chain carries TRBV18 and TRBJ2-2; D ambiguous. Per germline, CDR1 KGHSH and CDR2 LQKENI. The CDR3 has 17 residues. V was pared by 2 bases and J by 0 bases, with 13 bases between. Here the CDR3 DNA reads TGTGCCAGCTCACCATTCGAGCTAGGCTCGAACACCGGGGAGCTGTTTTTT. Protein: CASSPFELGSNTGELFF.

This clone was counted a few times. The V and J genes are TRBV5-4 and TRBJ2-1; D could derive from TRBD1 or TRBD2 (5 bases each). The V end was cut by 3 bases, the J end by 12 bases, with 10 bases between. Germline-derived CDR1 and CDR2 are SGHNT and YYREEE (reference sequence). CDR3 length: 11 amino acids. In DNA form, the CDR3 reads TGTGCCAGCAGCTCCGGGACCGGGCAGTTCTTC. Translation gives CASSSGTGQFF. Full variable domain (missing parts from reference TRBV5-4 and TRBJ2-1): ETGVTQSPTHLIKTRGQQVTLRCSSQSGHNTVSWYQQALGQGPQFIFQYYREEENGRGNFPPRFSGLQFPNYSSELNVNALELDDSALYLCASSSGTGQFFGPGTRLTVL.

This clone was picked up many times. The chain employs TRBV4-2 and TRBJ2-7; TRBD2 agrees at 14 bases. CDR1 is LGHNA and CDR2 is YNFKEQ in the germline V gene. The CDR3 is 22 residues long. The V and J ends lost 0 bases and 0 bases, in that order; junction bases with no gene match: 16. The CDR3 protein is CASSQEPPFGTSGRPLSYEQYF. For the CDR3, the DNA is TGTGCCAGCAGCCAAGAACCTCCATTCGGGACTAGCGGGAGACCCCTCTCCTACGAGCAGTACTTC.

This clone was observed a few times. The rearrangement links TRBV7-2 to TRBJ2-3; the D gene is possibly TRBD2 (6 bases). Trimming shortened V by 5 bases and J by 0 bases, and 15 bases separated the two germline ends. This CDR3 region has 16 residues. The V gene's germline CDR1 is SGHTA and CDR2 FQGNSA. CDR3 sequence: CASSLSGGASTDTQYF. CDR3 nucleotides: TGTGCCAGCAGCCTAAGCGGAGGGGCTAGCACAGATACGCAGTATTTT.

This clone has more than one count but fewer than ten. The J gene is TRBJ2-7, the V gene TRBV28; D not certain. CDR1 is MDHEN and CDR2 is SYDVKM in the germline V gene. The CDR3 sequence is 11 residues long. V lost 4 bases to trimming and J lost 3 bases, with 4 bases between them. The CDR3 here is CASSSLYEQYF. CDR3 sequence (DNA): TGTGCCAGCAGTTCGCTCTACGAGCAGTACTTC.

This chain links TRBV20-1 with TRBJ1-1, with D unclear. The CDR3 contains 11 residues. Trimming cost V 7 bases and J 3 bases, with 9 bases left between them. The germline gives CDR1 DFQATT, CDR2 SNEGSKA (reference sequence). The DNA for the CDR3 is TGCAGTGGACATACTGACACTGAAGCTTTCTTT. It yields the protein CSGHTDTEAFF.

This clone was seen ten or more times. Other DNA sequences of this sample code for an identical CDR3. The chain has TRBV9 and TRBJ2-1; 8 bases are shared with TRBD1. The length of the CDR3 is 14 residues. CDR1 is SGDLS and CDR2 is YYNGEE in the germline V gene. Trimming took 2 bases from V and 5 from J; bases not matched to a gene: 3. In DNA form, the CDR3 reads TGTGCCAGCAGCGTTGTGACAGGGGACAATGAGCAGTTCTTC. This codes for CASSVVTGDNEQFF.

This chain links TRBV5-1 with TRBJ2-5; D possibly uses TRBD1 or TRBD2 (5 bases each). Germline V CDR1 and CDR2: SGHRS, YFSETQ. The CDR3 length is 14 residues. The germline V and J ends were trimmed by 0 bases and 1 base, with 7 bases remaining between them. CDR3 sequence (DNA): TGCGCCAGCAGCTTGGGGGGGATCCAAGAGACCCAGTACTTC. Translating gives CASSLGGIQETQYF.

The chain joins TRBV7-9 to TRBJ2-3, with D unresolved. V dropped 5 bases and J dropped 7 bases, with 7 bases sitting between them. Germline CDR1 and CDR2: SEHNR and FQNEAQ (reference sequence). The CDR3 runs to 11 residues. CDR3 sequence reads: CASSQTHTQYF. The DNA of the CDR3 is TGTGCCAGCAGCCAGACTCATACGCAGTATTTT.

The chain links TRBV10-3 to TRBJ2-5; perhaps TRBD1 as D (7 bases). Trimming removed 11 bases at V and 5 bases at J, with 9 bases between. The CDR3 sequence is 10 residues long. Germline V gives CDR1 ENHRY, CDR2 SYGVKD. CDR3 loop: CASGGETQYF. The CDR3, as DNA: TGTGCCTCAGGGGGGGAGACCCAGTACTTC.